One and the same sample provided the 30 T cell receptor beta chains below, sequenced in a study of control samples from healthy donors and cancer patients. Only in-frame clones appear in the TCRdb table, and some are missing; sequencing was by immunoSEQ multiplex PCR. The table shows 130,000 to 150,000 clones, with approximately 86% occurring only once. The sequencing input was blood. The receptor set was obtained from a woman younger than 45 in good health.

This chain connects TRBV3-1 (or the pseudogene TRBV3-2) to TRBJ1-4, with D possibly being TRBD1 (5 bases). V lost 0 bases to trimming and J lost 7 bases, with 9 bases between them. Germline V gene lookup returns CDR1 LGHDT and CDR2 YNNKEL (reference sequence). The CDR3 is 14 residues long. CDR3 protein: CASSQDRQGEKLFF. The CDR3, as DNA: TGTGCCAGCAGCCAAGATCGGCAGGGTGAAAAACTGTTTTTT.

The DNA for the CDR3 is TGTGCCAGCAGCAAGGACGGTTTCACAGATACGCAGTATTTT. Its protein is CASSKDGFTDTQYF. The chain combines TRBV11-3 with TRBJ2-3; D is unresolved. This CDR3 comprises 14 residues. V lost 5 bases, J lost 2 bases, and 11 bases lay in between. Germline-derived CDR1 and CDR2 are SGHNT and YENEEA.

The J gene is TRBJ1-5, the V gene TRBV27; D not certain. V was pared by 2 bases and J by 0 bases, with 11 bases between. Germline values: CDR1 MNHEY, CDR2 SMNVEV (reference sequence). CDR3 length: 16 amino acids. The DNA of the CDR3 is TGTGCCAGCAGTTTAAAGTCGGAGTATAGCAATCAGCCCCAGCATTTT. It is translated as CASSLKSEYSNQPQHF.

This clone was counted a single time. J is TRBJ1-2 and V is TRBV12-3 or TRBV12-4, with 7 nucleotides matching TRBD1. V lost 5 bases, J lost 7 bases, and 7 bases stayed unmatched. The CDR3 has 13 amino acids. As DNA, the CDR3 is TGTGCCAGCAGTAGACAGGGATCGGCTGGCTACACCTTC. The encoded protein is CASSRQGSAGYTF.

The chain employs TRBV18 and TRBJ2-6, with TRBD2 identical over 9 bases. The CDR3 spans 17 residues. CDR1 and CDR2 (germline): KGHSH, LQKENI. With V trimmed by 6 bases and J by 0 bases, 6 bases remained unmatched. CDR3: CASSPWTSASGANVLTF. In DNA, the CDR3 is TGTGCCAGCTCCCCCTGGACTAGCGCCTCTGGGGCCAACGTCCTGACTTTC.

The V gene is TRBV28, the J gene TRBJ1-1; TRBD1 might be the D (5 bases). CDR1 is MDHEN and CDR2 is SYDVKM in the germline V gene. V lost 6 bases to trimming and J lost 1 base, with 12 bases between them. The CDR3 loop spans 14 amino acids. CDR3 DNA: TGTGCCAGCAGCATAGGGACCCGGAACACTGAAGCTTTCTTT. Amino acid sequence: CASSIGTRNTEAFF.

The chain is built from TRBV9 and TRBJ2-1; D unresolved. Deletions cut 0 bases from V and 0 bases from J, with 4 bases between. The CDR3 spans 14 residues. Germline lookup yields CDR1 SGDLS and CDR2 YYNGEE. The CDR3 nucleotides are TGTGCCAGCAGCGTAGGACGCTCCTACAATGAGCAGTTCTTC. Translating gives CASSVGRSYNEQFF. Filled out from reference TRBV9 and TRBJ2-1, the complete variable domain reads DSGVTQTPKHLITATGQRVTLRCSPRSGDLSVYWYQQSLDQGLQFLIQYYNGEERAKGNILERFSAQQFPDLHSELNLSSLELGDSALYFCASSVGRSYNEQFFGPGTRLTVL.

The chain links TRBV29-1 to TRBJ2-3; 9 bases align to TRBD2. The CDR3 has 14 amino acids. Germline assignment: CDR1 SQVTM and CDR2 ANQGSEA. J was trimmed by 6 bases and V by 7 bases; bases with no gene match: 11. CDR3 loop: CSADSSGRSDTQYF. Here the CDR3 DNA reads TGCAGCGCTGATAGTAGCGGGAGATCTGATACGCAGTATTTT.

The chain employs TRBV5-1 and TRBJ1-2, with 10 bases matching TRBD1. This CDR3 comprises 16 residues. Germline CDR1 and CDR2: SGHRS and YFSETQ. V lost 4 bases to trimming and J lost 6 bases; unmatched junction nucleotides: 12. This chain's CDR3 is CASSPTLTGGGHGYTF. The CDR3 DNA reads TGCGCCAGCAGCCCGACTTTGACAGGGGGCGGTCATGGCTACACCTTC.

The chain joins TRBV2 to TRBJ2-3, with 11 bases fitting TRBD1. The CDR3 is made up of 16 amino acids. V shed 7 bases, J shed 4 bases, and the junction held 10 bases outside the gene matches. The germline gives CDR1 SNHLY, CDR2 FYNNEI. The CDR3 nucleotides are TGTGCCAGCACCCCAACACGGACAGGGGGCGCAGATACGCAGTATTTT. Its protein is CASTPTRTGGADTQYF.

V usage is TRBV19 and J usage is TRBJ2-7; D is perhaps TRBD1 (6 bases). The CDR3 covers 13 residues. The ends were cut back, 3 bases at V and 6 bases at J, with 12 bases in the middle. CDR1 LNHDA and CDR2 SQIVND come from the germline V gene (reference sequence). For the CDR3, the DNA is TGTGCCAGTAGTATGCCAGGGGTGGTCGAGCAGTACTTC. It codes for CASSMPGVVEQYF. Full variable domain (outside the CDR3, taken from reference TRBV19 and TRBJ2-7): DGGITQSPKYLFRKEGQNVTLSCEQNLNHDAMYWYRQDPGQGLRLIYYSQIVNDFQKGDIAEGYSVSREKKESFPLTVTSAQKNPTAFYLCASSMPGVVEQYFGPGTRLTVT.

J is TRBJ2-7 and V is TRBV4-2; D remains ambiguous. Germline V gene data show CDR1 as LGHNA and CDR2 as YNFKEQ. The V end lost 0 bases, the J end lost 2 bases, and 2 bases lay between the germline ends. There are 12 residues in the CDR3. The CDR3 spells CASSQDTYEQYF. The CDR3 nucleotides read TGTGCCAGCAGCCAAGACACCTACGAGCAGTACTTC.

The count of this clone is one. The chain uses TRBV5-1 and TRBJ1-3; the match to TRBD1 covers 8 bases. The V and J ends lost 4 bases and 0 bases, in that order; junction bases with no gene match: 21. The CDR3 contains 21 residues. Per the germline V gene, CDR1 is SGHRS and CDR2 is YFSETQ. The DNA of the CDR3 is TGCGCCAGCAGCCGATTCGCCGGACAGGGATCAAGTCCCGACTCTGGAAACACCATATATTTT. It translates to CASSRFAGQGSSPDSGNTIYF.

The chain links TRBV7-3 to TRBJ2-1; TRBD2 matches at 9 bases. The CDR3 is 16 residues long. The germline V gene has CDR1 SGHTA and CDR2 FQGTGA. With V trimmed by 1 base and J by 5 bases, 6 bases remained unmatched. The DNA of the CDR3 is TGTGCCAGCAGCTTAAGGGGACTAGCATTAGACAATGAGCAGTTCTTC. It codes for CASSLRGLALDNEQFF.

The chain is built from TRBV27 and TRBJ1-6; D remains ambiguous. CDR3 size: 17 residues. The V and J ends lost 0 bases and 0 bases respectively, with 9 bases between them. Germline V gene sequence: CDR1 MNHEY, CDR2 SMNVEV (reference sequence). The CDR3 is CASSLSGSSSYNSPLHF. The CDR3 coding sequence is TGTGCCAGCAGTTTATCCGGGAGTAGCTCCTATAATTCACCCCTCCACTTT.

This chain uses TRBV10-3 with TRBJ1-2; possibly TRBD1 for D (5 bases). V lost 5 bases and J lost 4, with 14 bases in between. From germline, CDR1 is ENHRY and CDR2 SYGVKD. The CDR3 is 14 amino acids. The CDR3 DNA reads TGTGCCATCAGTCGGGACCCGACGGCCTATGGCTACACCTTC. It yields the protein CAISRDPTAYGYTF.

The chain joins TRBV4-1 to TRBJ1-3, with D tentatively TRBD1 (6 bases). CDR3 length: 17 residues. Per the germline V gene, CDR1 is MGHRA and CDR2 is YSYEKL. V lost 1 base and J 0 bases, leaving 13 bases between the germline ends. Here the CDR3 DNA reads TGCGCCAGCAGCCAAGGGGGGCGGTTTACCTCTGGAAACACCATATATTTT. Its translation is CASSQGGRFTSGNTIYF.

V gene TRBV6-1 combines with J gene TRBJ1-5, with 7 positions matching TRBD1. The CDR3 contains 14 residues. Trimming at V came to 3 bases and at J to 5 bases, leaving 4 bases not matched to a gene. The germline V gene has CDR1 MNHNS and CDR2 SASEGT. The CDR3, as DNA: TGTGCCAGCAGTGAGTCAGGGGGAGATCAGCCCCAGCATTTT. Residues: CASSESGGDQPQHF.

This clone was seen only once. The chain uses TRBV18 and TRBJ2-7; D is uncertain. The CDR3 contains 13 residues. V gave up 0 bases and J gave up 3 bases, with 6 bases separating them. Germline lookup yields CDR1 KGHSH and CDR2 LQKENI. The CDR3 DNA sequence: TGTGCCAGCTCACCACCGGCCCACTACGAGCAGTACTTC. It specifies CASSPPAHYEQYF.

J is TRBJ2-1 and V is TRBV7-6, with 7 bases aligning to TRBD2. The CDR3 has 13 residues. Germline V gene sequence: CDR1 SGHVS, CDR2 FNYEAQ. The ends lost 3 bases at V and 5 bases at J; junction bases unmatched: 1. CDR3 sequence reads: CASSFGGDNEQFF. The CDR3 coding sequence is TGTGCCAGCAGCTTTGGGGGGGACAATGAGCAGTTCTTC.

The chain links TRBV13 to TRBJ2-7, with a tentative D call TRBD1 (5 bases). V was shortened by 0 bases and J by 0 bases, with 9 bases between the two germline ends. Germline lookup yields CDR1 PRHDT and CDR2 FYEKMQ (reference sequence). This CDR3 is built from 15 residues. CDR3 nucleotide sequence: TGTGCCAGCAGCTTAGGCAGGGTAATCTCCTACGAGCAGTACTTC. This sequence encodes CASSLGRVISYEQYF.

The V gene is TRBV7-2, the J gene TRBJ2-7; D is ambiguous. V shed 7 bases and J shed 0 bases, with 10 bases lying between them. The germline V gene encodes CDR1 SGHTA and CDR2 FQGNSA. The CDR3 covers 13 residues. The DNA for the CDR3 is TGTGCCAGCACCAACAGCGTCTCCTACGAGCAGTACTTC. It is translated as CASTNSVSYEQYF.

Of note for this clone: Within the sample, other DNA sequences also encode this same CDR3. The rearrangement links TRBV29-1 to TRBJ2-2, with D possibly being TRBD2 (6 bases). V was shortened by 3 bases and J by 1 base, with 6 bases between the two germline ends. This CDR3 is built from 13 residues. Germline CDR1 is SQVTM and CDR2 is ANQGSEA. In DNA, the CDR3 is TGCAGCGTTGATAGCGGGAACACCGGGGAGCTGTTTTTT. Its protein product is CSVDSGNTGELFF.

J is TRBJ1-3 and V is TRBV6-5, with 7 bases matching TRBD1. CDR1 is MNHEY, CDR2 SVGAGI, per germline. V lost 10 bases to trimming and J lost 0 bases; unmatched junction nucleotides: 9. This CDR3 has 15 amino acids. The CDR3 is CATLGQPASGNTIYF. CDR3 bases: TGTGCCACCTTGGGACAGCCTGCCTCTGGAAACACCATATATTTT.

This chain links TRBV29-1 with TRBJ1-2; possible D gene TRBD1, 5 bases. The CDR3 extends over 13 amino acids. Germline values: CDR1 SQVTM, CDR2 ANQGSEA. Trimming removed 6 bases from V and 10 bases from J, with 21 bases in between. The CDR3 is CSVHGTASRDYTF. CDR3 coding DNA: TGCAGCGTCCACGGGACGGCCTCCAGGGACTACACCTTC.

J is TRBJ1-2 and V is TRBV7-2, with TRBD1 matching over 8 bases. The CDR3 runs to 17 residues. CDR1 SGHTA and CDR2 FQGNSA come from the germline V gene. With V trimmed by 5 bases and J by 1 base, 12 bases remained unmatched. The CDR3 DNA reads as TGTGCCAGCAGCCAGAGACAGGGGATACTTGTTAACTATGGCTACACCTTC. As protein: CASSQRQGILVNYGYTF. Complete variable domain (other parts from reference TRBV7-2 and TRBJ1-2): GAGVSQSPSNKVTEKGKDVELRCDPISGHTALYWYRQSLGQGLEFLIYFQGNSAPDKSGLPSDRFSAERTGGSVSTLTIQRTQQEDSAVYLCASSQRQGILVNYGYTFGSGTRLTVV.

V usage is TRBV5-1 and J usage is TRBJ2-3, with D hard to call. The CDR3 loop spans 14 amino acids. Looked up from germline, CDR1 is SGHRS and CDR2 is YFSETQ. Trimming took 2 bases from V and 0 from J, leaving 7 bases between them. CDR3 residues: CASSLITSTDTQYF. DNA for the CDR3: TGCGCCAGCAGCTTAATCACTAGCACAGATACGCAGTATTTT.

The chain recombines TRBV9 with TRBJ2-5, with 11 positions matching TRBD2. This CDR3 has 16 amino acids. Per germline, CDR1 SGDLS and CDR2 YYNGEE. The junction had 10 bases not matched to a gene; V was cut back by 4 bases and J by 5 bases. For the CDR3, the DNA is TGTGCCAGCAGCTCAGGTAGCGGGAGGGCCTCGGAGACCCAGTACTTC. As protein: CASSSGSGRASETQYF.

V usage is TRBV11-2 and J usage is TRBJ2-3; tentative D call: TRBD2 (6 bases). The length of the CDR3 is 14 residues. The V end lost 7 bases, the J end lost 5 bases, and 16 bases lay between the germline ends. The germline CDR1 and CDR2 sequences are SGHAT and FQNNGV. The CDR3 is CASTTRRGVDTQYF. The CDR3 DNA reads TGTGCCAGCACCACCCGGCGGGGCGTAGATACGCAGTATTTT.

This clone appeared a single time. The DNA for the CDR3 is TGTGCCTGGAGTTATACAGGGGACGGTGAAAAACTGTTTTTT. Translation gives CAWSYTGDGEKLFF. The chain uses TRBV30 and TRBJ1-4; 7 positions match TRBD1. Germline V lookup: CDR1 GTSNPN, CDR2 SVGIG (reference sequence). CDR3 size: 14 residues. V was clipped by 2 bases and J by 7 bases; unmatched bases: 7.